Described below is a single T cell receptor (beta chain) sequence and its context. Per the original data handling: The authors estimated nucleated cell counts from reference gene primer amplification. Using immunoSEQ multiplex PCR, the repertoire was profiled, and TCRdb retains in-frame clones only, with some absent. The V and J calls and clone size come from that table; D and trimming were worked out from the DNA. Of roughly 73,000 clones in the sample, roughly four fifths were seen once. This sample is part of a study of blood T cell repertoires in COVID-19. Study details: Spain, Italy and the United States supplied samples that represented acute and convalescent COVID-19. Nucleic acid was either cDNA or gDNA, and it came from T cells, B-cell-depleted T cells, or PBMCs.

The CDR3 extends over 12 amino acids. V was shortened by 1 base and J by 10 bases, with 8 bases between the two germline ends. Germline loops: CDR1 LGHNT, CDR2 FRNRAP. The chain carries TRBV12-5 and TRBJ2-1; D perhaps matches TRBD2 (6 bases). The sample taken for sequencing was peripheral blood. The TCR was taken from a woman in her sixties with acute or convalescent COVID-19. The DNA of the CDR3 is TGTGCTAGTGGTTTGGAAACTAGCGAGCAGTTCTTC. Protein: CASGLETSEQFF.